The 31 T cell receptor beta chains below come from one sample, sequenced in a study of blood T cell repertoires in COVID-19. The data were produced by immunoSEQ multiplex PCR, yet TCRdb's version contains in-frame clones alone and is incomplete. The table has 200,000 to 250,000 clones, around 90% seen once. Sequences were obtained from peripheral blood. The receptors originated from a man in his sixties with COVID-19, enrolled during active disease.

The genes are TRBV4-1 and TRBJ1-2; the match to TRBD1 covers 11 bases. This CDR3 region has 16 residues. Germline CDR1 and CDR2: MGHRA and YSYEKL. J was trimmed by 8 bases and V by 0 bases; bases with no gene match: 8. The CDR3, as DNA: TGCGCCAGCAGCCAAGATAGGGGGACAGGGGGGTGGGGCTACACCTTC. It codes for CASSQDRGTGGWGYTF.

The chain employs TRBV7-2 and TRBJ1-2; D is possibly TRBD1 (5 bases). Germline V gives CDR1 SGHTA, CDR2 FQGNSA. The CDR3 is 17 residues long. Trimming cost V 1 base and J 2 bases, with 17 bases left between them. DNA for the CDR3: TGTGCCAGCAGCTTAGAGTCTGGGGCAGGGATGAACTATGGCTACACCTTC. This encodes CASSLESGAGMNYGYTF. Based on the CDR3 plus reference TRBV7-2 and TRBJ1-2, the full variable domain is GAGVSQSPSNKVTEKGKDVELRCDPISGHTALYWYRQSLGQGLEFLIYFQGNSAPDKSGLPSDRFSAERTGGSVSTLTIQRTQQEDSAVYLCASSLESGAGMNYGYTFGSGTRLTVV.

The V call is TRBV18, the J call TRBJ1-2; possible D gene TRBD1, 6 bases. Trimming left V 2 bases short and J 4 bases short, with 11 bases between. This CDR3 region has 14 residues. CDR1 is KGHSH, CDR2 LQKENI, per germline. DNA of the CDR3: TGTGCCAGCTCACCATCGTTGGACAGCTATGGCTACACCTTC. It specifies CASSPSLDSYGYTF.

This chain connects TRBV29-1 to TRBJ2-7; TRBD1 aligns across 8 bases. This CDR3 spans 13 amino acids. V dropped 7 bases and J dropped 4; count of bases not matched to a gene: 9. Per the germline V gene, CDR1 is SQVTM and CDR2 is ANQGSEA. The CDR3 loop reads CSGRQGASYEQYF. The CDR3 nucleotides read TGCAGCGGACGGCAGGGGGCAAGTTACGAGCAGTACTTC.

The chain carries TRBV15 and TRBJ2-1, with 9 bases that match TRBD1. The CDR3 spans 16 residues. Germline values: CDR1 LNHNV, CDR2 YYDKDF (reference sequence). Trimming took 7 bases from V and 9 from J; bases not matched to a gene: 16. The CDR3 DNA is TGTGCCACCAAACCTCCGGGACAGGGATCGGGCGGTGAGCAGTTCTTC. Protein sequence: CATKPPGQGSGGEQFF. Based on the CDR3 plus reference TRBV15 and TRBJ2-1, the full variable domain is DAMVIQNPRYQVTQFGKPVTLSCSQTLNHNVMYWYQQKSSQAPKLLFHYYDKDFNNEADTPDNFQSRRPNTSFCFLDIRSPGLGDTAMYLCATKPPGQGSGGEQFFGPGTRLTVL.

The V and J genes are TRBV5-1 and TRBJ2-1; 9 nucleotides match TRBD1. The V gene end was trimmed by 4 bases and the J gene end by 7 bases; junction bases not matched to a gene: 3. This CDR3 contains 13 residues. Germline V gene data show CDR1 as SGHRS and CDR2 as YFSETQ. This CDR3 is CASSRTGANEQFF. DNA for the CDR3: TGCGCCAGCAGCCGGACAGGGGCAAATGAGCAGTTCTTC.

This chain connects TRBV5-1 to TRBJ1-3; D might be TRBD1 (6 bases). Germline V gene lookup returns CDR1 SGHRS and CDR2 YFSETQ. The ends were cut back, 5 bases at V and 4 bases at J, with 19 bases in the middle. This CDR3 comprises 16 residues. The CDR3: CASSSTLTGPGNTIYF. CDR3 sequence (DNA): TGCGCCAGCAGTTCAACCTTGACAGGACCAGGAAACACCATATATTTT.

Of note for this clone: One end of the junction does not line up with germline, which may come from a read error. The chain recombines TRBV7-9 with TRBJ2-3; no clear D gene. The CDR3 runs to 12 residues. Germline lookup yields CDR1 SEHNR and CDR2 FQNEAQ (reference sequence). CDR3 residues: CASILAGDTQYF. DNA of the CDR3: TGTGCCAGCATCTTAGCCGGAGATACGCAGTATTTT.

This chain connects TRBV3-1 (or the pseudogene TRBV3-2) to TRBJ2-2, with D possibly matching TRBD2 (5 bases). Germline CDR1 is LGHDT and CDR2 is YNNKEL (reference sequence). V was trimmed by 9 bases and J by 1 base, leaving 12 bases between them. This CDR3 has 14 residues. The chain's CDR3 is CARAGTMNTGELFF. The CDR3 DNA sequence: TGTGCCAGGGCGGGCACAATGAACACCGGGGAGCTGTTTTTT.

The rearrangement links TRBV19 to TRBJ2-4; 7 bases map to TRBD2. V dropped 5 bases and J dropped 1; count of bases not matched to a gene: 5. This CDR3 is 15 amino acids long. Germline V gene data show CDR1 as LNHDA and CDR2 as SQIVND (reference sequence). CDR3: CASSQGGMAKNIQYF. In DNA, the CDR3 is TGTGCCAGTAGTCAGGGAGGGATGGCCAAAAACATTCAGTACTTC. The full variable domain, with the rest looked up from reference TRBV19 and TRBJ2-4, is DGGITQSPKYLFRKEGQNVTLSCEQNLNHDAMYWYRQDPGQGLRLIYYSQIVNDFQKGDIAEGYSVSREKKESFPLTVTSAQKNPTAFYLCASSQGGMAKNIQYFGAGTRLSVL.

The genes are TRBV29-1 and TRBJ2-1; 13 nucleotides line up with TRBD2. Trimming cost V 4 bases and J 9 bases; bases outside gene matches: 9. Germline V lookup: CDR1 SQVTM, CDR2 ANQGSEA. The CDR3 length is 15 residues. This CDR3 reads CSVGTSGSVGGEQFF. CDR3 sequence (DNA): TGCAGCGTTGGGACTAGCGGGAGTGTGGGTGGTGAGCAGTTCTTC.

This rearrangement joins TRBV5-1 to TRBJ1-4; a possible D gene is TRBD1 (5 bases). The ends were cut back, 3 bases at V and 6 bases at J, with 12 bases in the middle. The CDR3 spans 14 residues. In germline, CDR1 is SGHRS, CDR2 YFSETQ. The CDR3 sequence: CASSSDSTDEKLFF. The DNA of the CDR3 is TGCGCCAGCAGCTCAGACAGTACTGATGAAAAACTGTTTTTT. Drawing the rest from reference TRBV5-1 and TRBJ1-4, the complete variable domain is KAGVTQTPRYLIKTRGQQVTLSCSPISGHRSVSWYQQTPGQGLQFLFEYFSETQRNKGNFPGRFSGRQFSNSRSEMNVSTLELGDSALYLCASSSDSTDEKLFFGSGTQLSVL.

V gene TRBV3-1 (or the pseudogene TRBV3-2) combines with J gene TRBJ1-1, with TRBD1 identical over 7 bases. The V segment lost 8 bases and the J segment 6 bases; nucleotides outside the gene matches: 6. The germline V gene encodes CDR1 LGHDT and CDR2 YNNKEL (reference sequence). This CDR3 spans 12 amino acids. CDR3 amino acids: CASGQVGAEAFF. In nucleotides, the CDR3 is TGTGCCAGCGGACAGGTGGGGGCTGAAGCTTTCTTT.

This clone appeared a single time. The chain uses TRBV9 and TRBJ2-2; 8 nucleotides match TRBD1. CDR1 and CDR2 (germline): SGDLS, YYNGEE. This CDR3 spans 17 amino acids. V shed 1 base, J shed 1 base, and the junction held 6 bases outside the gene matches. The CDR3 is CASSVFWTGMNTGELFF. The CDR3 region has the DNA TGTGCCAGCAGCGTATTTTGGACAGGGATGAACACCGGGGAGCTGTTTTTT.

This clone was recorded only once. The CDR3 bases are TGTGCCAGCAGTGATACAGGGAACTATGGCTACACCTTC. Translated, it gives CASSDTGNYGYTF. The rearrangement joins TRBV2 to TRBJ1-2; D may be TRBD1 (6 bases). The CDR3 length is 13 residues. Per germline, CDR1 SNHLY and CDR2 FYNNEI. Trimming removed 3 bases from V and 2 bases from J, with 7 bases in between.

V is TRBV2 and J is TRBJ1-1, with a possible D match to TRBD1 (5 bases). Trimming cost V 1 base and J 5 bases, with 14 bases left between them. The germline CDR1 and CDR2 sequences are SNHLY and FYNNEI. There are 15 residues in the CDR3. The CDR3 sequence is CASSEGRGLGTEAFF. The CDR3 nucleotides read TGTGCCAGCAGTGAAGGGAGGGGCCTGGGAACTGAAGCTTTCTTT. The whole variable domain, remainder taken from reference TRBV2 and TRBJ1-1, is EPEVTQTPSHQVTQMGQEVILRCVPISNHLYFYWYRQILGQKVEFLVSFYNNEISEKSEIFDDQFSVERPDGSNFTLKIRSTKLEDSAMYFCASSEGRGLGTEAFFGQGTRLTVV.

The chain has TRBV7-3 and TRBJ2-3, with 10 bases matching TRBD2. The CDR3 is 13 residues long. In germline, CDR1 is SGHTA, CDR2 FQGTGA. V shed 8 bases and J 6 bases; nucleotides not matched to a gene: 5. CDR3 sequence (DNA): TGTGCCAGCTCAGCGGGGGGGCCGGATACGCAGTATTTT. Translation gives CASSAGGPDTQYF.

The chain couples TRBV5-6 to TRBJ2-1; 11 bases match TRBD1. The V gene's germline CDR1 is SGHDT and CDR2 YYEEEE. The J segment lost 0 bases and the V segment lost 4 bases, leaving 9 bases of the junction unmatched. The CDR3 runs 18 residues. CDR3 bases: TGTGCCAGCAGCGCAGGGACAGGGGGACCCAGCTCCTACAATGAGCAGTTCTTC. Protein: CASSAGTGGPSSYNEQFF.

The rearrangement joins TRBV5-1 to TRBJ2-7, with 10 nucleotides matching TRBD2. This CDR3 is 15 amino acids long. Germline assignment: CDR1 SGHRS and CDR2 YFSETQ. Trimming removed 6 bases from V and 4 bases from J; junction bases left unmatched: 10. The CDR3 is CASKNGASGSYEQYF. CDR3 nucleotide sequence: TGCGCCAGCAAAAACGGGGCTAGCGGGAGTTACGAGCAGTACTTC.

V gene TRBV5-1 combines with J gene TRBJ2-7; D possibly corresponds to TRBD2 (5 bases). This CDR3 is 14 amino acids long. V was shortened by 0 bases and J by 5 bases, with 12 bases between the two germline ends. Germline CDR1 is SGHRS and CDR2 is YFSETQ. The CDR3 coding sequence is TGCGCCAGCAGCTTGGAGAGGGCACAAGACGAGCAGTACTTC. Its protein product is CASSLERAQDEQYF.

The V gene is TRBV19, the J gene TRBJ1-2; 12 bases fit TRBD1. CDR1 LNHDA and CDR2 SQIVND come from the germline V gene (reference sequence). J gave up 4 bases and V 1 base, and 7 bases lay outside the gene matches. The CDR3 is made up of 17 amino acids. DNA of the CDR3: TGTGCCAGTAGTATAGGGGCCCCGGGACAGGGGGCCTATGGCTACACCTTC. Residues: CASSIGAPGQGAYGYTF.

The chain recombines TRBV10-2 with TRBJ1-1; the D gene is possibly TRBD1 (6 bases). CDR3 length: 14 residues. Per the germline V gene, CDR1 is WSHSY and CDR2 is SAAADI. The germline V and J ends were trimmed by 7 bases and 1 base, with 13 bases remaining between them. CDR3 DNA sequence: TGCGCCAGCATGCGGGGGGCGACGAACACTGAAGCTTTCTTT. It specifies CASMRGATNTEAFF.

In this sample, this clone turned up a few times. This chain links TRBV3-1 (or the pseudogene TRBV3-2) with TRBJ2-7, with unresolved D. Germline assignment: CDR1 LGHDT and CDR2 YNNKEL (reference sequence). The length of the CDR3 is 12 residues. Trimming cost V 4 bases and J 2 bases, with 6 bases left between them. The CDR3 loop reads CASSPTTYEQYF. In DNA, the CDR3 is TGTGCCAGCAGCCCAACTACCTACGAGCAGTACTTC.

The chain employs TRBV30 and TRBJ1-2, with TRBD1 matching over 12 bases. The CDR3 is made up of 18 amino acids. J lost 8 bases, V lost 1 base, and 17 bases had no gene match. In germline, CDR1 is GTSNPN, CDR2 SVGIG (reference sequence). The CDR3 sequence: CAWSATGTGGSHLRGYTF. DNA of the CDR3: TGTGCCTGGAGTGCGACTGGGACAGGGGGCTCTCACTTGCGCGGCTACACCTTC.

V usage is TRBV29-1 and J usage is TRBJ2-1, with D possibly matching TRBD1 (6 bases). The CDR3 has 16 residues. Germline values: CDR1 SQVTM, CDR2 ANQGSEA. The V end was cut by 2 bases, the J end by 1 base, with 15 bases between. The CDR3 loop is CSVETPLRGSYNEQFF. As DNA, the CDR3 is TGCAGCGTTGAAACCCCCCTGAGGGGGTCCTACAATGAGCAGTTCTTC.

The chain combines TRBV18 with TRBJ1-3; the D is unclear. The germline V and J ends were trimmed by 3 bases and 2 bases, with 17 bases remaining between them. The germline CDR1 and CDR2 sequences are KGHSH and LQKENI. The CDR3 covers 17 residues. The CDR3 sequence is CASSPPNSRSPGNTIYF. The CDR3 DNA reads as TGTGCCAGCTCACCTCCGAACAGTCGCAGCCCTGGAAACACCATATATTTT.

CDR3 amino acids: CASSPREDSPLHF. In nucleotides, the CDR3 is TGTGCCAGCTCCCCGCGGGAGGATTCACCCCTCCACTTT. This chain connects TRBV18 to TRBJ1-6; D is uncertain. This CDR3 has 13 amino acids. V lost 6 bases, J lost 8 bases, and 11 bases lay in between. Germline CDR1 is KGHSH and CDR2 is LQKENI.

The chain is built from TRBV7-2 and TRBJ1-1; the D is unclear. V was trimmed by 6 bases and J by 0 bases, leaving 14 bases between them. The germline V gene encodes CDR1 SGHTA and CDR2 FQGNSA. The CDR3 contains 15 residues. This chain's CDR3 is CASRTLALLNTEAFF. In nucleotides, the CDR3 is TGTGCCAGCAGGACACTGGCACTCTTGAACACTGAAGCTTTCTTT.

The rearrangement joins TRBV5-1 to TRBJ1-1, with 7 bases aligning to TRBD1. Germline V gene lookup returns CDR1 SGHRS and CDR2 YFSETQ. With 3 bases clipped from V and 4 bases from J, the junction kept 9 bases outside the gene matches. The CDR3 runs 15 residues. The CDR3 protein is CASSYITGVGTEAFF. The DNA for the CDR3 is TGCGCCAGCAGCTACATCACAGGGGTGGGCACTGAAGCTTTCTTT.

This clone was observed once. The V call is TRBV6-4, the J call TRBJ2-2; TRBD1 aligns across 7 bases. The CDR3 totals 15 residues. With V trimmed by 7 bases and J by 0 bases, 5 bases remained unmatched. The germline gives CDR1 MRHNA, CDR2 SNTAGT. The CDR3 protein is CASTATGTNTGELFF. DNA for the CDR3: TGTGCCAGCACGGCGACAGGGACGAACACCGGGGAGCTGTTTTTT.

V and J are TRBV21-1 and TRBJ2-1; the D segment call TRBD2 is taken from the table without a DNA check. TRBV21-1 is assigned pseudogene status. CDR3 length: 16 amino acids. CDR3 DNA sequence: TGTGCCAGCAGCGCAGAAGGAGGGGAAAGCTACAATGAGCAGTTCTTC. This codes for CASSAEGGESYNEQFF.